Following are 18 T cell receptor beta chains from one sample sequenced in a study of cytomegalovirus exposure and HLA in healthy donors. Amplification used 60 Vbeta primers and 13 Jbeta primers. Sequencing was performed with immunoSEQ multiplex PCR; in TCRdb, only in-frame clones are kept and a portion is missing. The sample records under 150,000 clones, 55% to 75% being singletons. Sequences were obtained from PBMCs. These receptors were obtained from a man in his thirties or forties in good health and CMV-seropositive.

V usage is TRBV5-1 and J usage is TRBJ1-2; D gene ambiguous. Germline CDR1 is SGHRS and CDR2 is YFSETQ. This CDR3 has 14 residues. V lost 2 bases and J lost 5, with 13 bases in between. The CDR3 DNA is TGCGCCAGCAGCTTTCCGGCGGAGTCTTATGGCTACACCTTC. This translates into CASSFPAESYGYTF. The full variable domain, with the rest looked up from reference TRBV5-1 and TRBJ1-2, is KAGVTQTPRYLIKTRGQQVTLSCSPISGHRSVSWYQQTPGQGLQFLFEYFSETQRNKGNFPGRFSGRQFSNSRSEMNVSTLELGDSALYLCASSFPAESYGYTFGSGTRLTVV.

This chain uses TRBV29-1 with TRBJ2-3, with 11 bases fitting TRBD2. Looked up from germline, CDR1 is SQVTM and CDR2 is ANQGSEA. After removal of 7 bases from V and 0 bases from J, the junction contained 6 bases not matched to a gene. The length of the CDR3 is 15 residues. Here the CDR3 DNA reads TGCAGCGCCCAAAGGACTAGCGGGAGCACAGATACGCAGTATTTT. Amino acids: CSAQRTSGSTDTQYF.

The CDR3 sequence is CASKRLAGDTEAFF. In DNA, the CDR3 is TGTGCCAGCAAACGACTGGCAGGGGACACTGAAGCTTTCTTT. The chain recombines TRBV6-5 with TRBJ1-1, with D possibly being TRBD1 (6 bases). CDR1 and CDR2 (germline): MNHEY, SVGAGI. Trimming removed 7 bases from V and 3 bases from J, with 15 bases in between. CDR3 length: 14 residues.

DNA for the CDR3: TGCGCCAGCAGAAGTCTAGCCAGCGGCGAGCAGTACTTC. The encoded protein is CASRSLASGEQYF. The chain combines TRBV5-1 with TRBJ2-7; D possibly corresponds to TRBD2 (5 bases). The V gene's germline CDR1 is SGHRS and CDR2 YFSETQ. The V end lost 5 bases, the J end lost 6 bases, and 15 bases lay between the germline ends. The CDR3 runs to 13 residues.

V usage is TRBV20-1 and J usage is TRBJ2-3, with D possibly TRBD1 on 6 matching bases. CDR1 DFQATT and CDR2 SNEGSKA come from the germline V gene (reference sequence). This CDR3 spans 11 amino acids. Trimming removed 6 bases at V and 7 bases at J, with 11 bases between. This CDR3 is CSAQTGNTQYF. Written as DNA, the CDR3 is TGCAGTGCCCAAACAGGGAATACGCAGTATTTT.

The V and J genes are TRBV10-3 and TRBJ2-7; 8 bases fit TRBD1. Trimming removed 5 bases from V and 3 bases from J; junction bases left unmatched: 6. CDR3 length: 14 residues. Germline V CDR1 and CDR2: ENHRY, SYGVKD. CDR3 residues: CAISSTGVSYEQYF. The CDR3 DNA sequence: TGTGCCATCAGTTCGACAGGGGTTAGCTACGAGCAGTACTTC.

The chain's CDR3 is CASSLVPTTGYEQYF. Written as DNA, the CDR3 is TGTGCCAGCAGCTTGGTTCCGACAACGGGGTACGAGCAGTACTTC. The rearrangement uses TRBV7-3 and TRBJ2-7, with TRBD2 as a possible D gene (5 bases). V lost 3 bases and J 4 bases, leaving 16 bases between the germline ends. CDR3 length: 15 residues. Germline V gives CDR1 SGHTA, CDR2 FQGTGA.

The chain has TRBV19 and TRBJ1-1, with TRBD1 identical over 8 bases. The CDR3 runs 14 residues. With V trimmed by 1 base and J by 6 bases, 4 bases remained unmatched. CDR1 is LNHDA, CDR2 SQIVND, per germline (reference sequence). The CDR3 DNA is TGTGCCAGTAGTATAGTCCCAGGGGGCCCTGAAGCTTTCTTT. Its protein product is CASSIVPGGPEAFF. The variable domain in full, completed from reference TRBV19 and TRBJ1-1, reads DGGITQSPKYLFRKEGQNVTLSCEQNLNHDAMYWYRQDPGQGLRLIYYSQIVNDFQKGDIAEGYSVSREKKESFPLTVTSAQKNPTAFYLCASSIVPGGPEAFFGQGTRLTVV.

A note on this clone: One junction end disagrees with the germline gene, perhaps due to a read error. The chain is built from TRBV7-7 and TRBJ2-1; tentatively, D is TRBD1 (6 bases). The CDR3 has 16 amino acids. Germline V gene lookup returns CDR1 SSHAT and CDR2 FNYEAQ (reference sequence). Here the CDR3 DNA reads TGTGCTAGCAGCTTAGGTCGGCAGGGGACCTACAATGAGCAGTTCTTC. Translation: CASSLGRQGTYNEQFF.

The chain has TRBV18 and TRBJ2-7; perhaps TRBD1 as D (6 bases). The CDR3 runs 15 residues. CDR1 and CDR2 (germline): KGHSH, LQKENI. The V end lost 3 bases, the J end lost 6 bases, and 18 bases lay between the germline ends. The CDR3 sequence: CASSPASGRGREQYF. Here the CDR3 DNA reads TGTGCCAGCTCACCCGCGTCGGGCAGGGGACGCGAGCAGTACTTC.

V and J are TRBV19 and TRBJ1-4, with TRBD1 identical over 9 bases. The junction had 10 bases not matched to a gene; V was cut back by 4 bases and J by 7 bases. There are 16 residues in the CDR3. Germline CDR1 reads LNHDA; CDR2 reads SQIVND (reference sequence). The chain's CDR3 is CASSTIDTGGVEKLFF. The CDR3 nucleotides are TGTGCCAGTAGTACCATCGATACAGGGGGCGTTGAAAAACTGTTTTTT.

The J gene is TRBJ2-3, the V gene TRBV2, with a weak D call TRBD2 (5 bases). The V end lost 7 bases, the J end lost 2 bases, and 16 bases lay between the germline ends. The CDR3 has 15 amino acids. CDR1 SNHLY and CDR2 FYNNEI come from the germline V gene. The CDR3 region has the DNA TGTGCCAGCACCCCCGCGGGTAGACTCACAGATACGCAGTATTTT. It is translated as CASTPAGRLTDTQYF.

The chain carries TRBV5-1 and TRBJ1-5; 11 bases are shared with TRBD1. The V gene's germline CDR1 is SGHRS and CDR2 YFSETQ. The V segment lost 2 bases and the J segment 6 bases; nucleotides outside the gene matches: 4. CDR3 length equals 15 residues. CDR3 sequence reads: CASSLGQGAGQPQHF. DNA for the CDR3: TGCGCCAGCAGCTTAGGACAGGGGGCAGGTCAGCCCCAGCATTTT.

The chain carries TRBV7-8 and TRBJ2-7; no definite D call. Germline V CDR1 and CDR2: SGHVS, FQNEAQ. Trimming removed 6 bases at V and 2 bases at J, with 17 bases between. This CDR3 spans 15 amino acids. CDR3 DNA: TGTGCCAGCAGTATTCTCCCGGAGATTCCCTACGAGCAGTACTTC. Amino acids: CASSILPEIPYEQYF.

A single count supports this clone. The chain joins TRBV14 to TRBJ2-1; 9 nucleotides agree with TRBD1. This CDR3 has 15 residues. Per germline, CDR1 SGHDN and CDR2 FVKESK. Losses at the gene ends were 5 bases for V and 8 bases for J; bases not matched to a gene: 10. The CDR3 bases are TGTGCCAGCAGCTACCCCGGGACAGGGAGGGATGAGCAGTTCTTC. Its translation: CASSYPGTGRDEQFF.

The chain has TRBV5-1 and TRBJ2-1; tentative D call: TRBD2 (5 bases). Germline CDR1 reads SGHRS; CDR2 reads YFSETQ. This CDR3 has 15 residues. The germline V and J ends were trimmed by 1 base and 8 bases, with 16 bases remaining between them. CDR3 in DNA: TGCGCCAGCAGCTTGAGACCCGGGCCGAGGGATGAGCAGTTCTTC. This translates into CASSLRPGPRDEQFF.

The chain joins TRBV2 to TRBJ2-1, with D unresolved. Trimming pared 1 base from V and 2 bases from J, leaving 6 bases between. Germline V gene data show CDR1 as SNHLY and CDR2 as FYNNEI. The CDR3 loop spans 14 amino acids. The CDR3 region is CASSEDRAYNEQFF. The CDR3 DNA reads as TGTGCCAGCAGTGAAGACAGAGCCTACAATGAGCAGTTCTTC.

This chain joins TRBV6-5 and TRBJ2-5, with a possible D match to TRBD1 (5 bases). Trimming shortened V by 6 bases and J by 0 bases, and 14 bases separated the two germline ends. Germline CDR1 reads MNHEY; CDR2 reads SVGAGI. The CDR3 consists of 15 residues. CDR3 protein: CASSQPPGYQETQYF. CDR3 DNA sequence: TGTGCCAGCAGCCAACCACCAGGGTACCAAGAGACCCAGTACTTC.